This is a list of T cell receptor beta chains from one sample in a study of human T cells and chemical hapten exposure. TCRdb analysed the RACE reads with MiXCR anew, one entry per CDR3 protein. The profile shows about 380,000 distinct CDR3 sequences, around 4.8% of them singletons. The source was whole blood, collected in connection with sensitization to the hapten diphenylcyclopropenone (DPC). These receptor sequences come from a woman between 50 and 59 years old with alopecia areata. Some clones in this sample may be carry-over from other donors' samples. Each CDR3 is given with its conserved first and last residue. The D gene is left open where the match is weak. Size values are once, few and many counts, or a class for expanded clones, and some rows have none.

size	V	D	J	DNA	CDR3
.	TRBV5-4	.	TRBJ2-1	TGTGCCAGCAGCTTGGAACGCCACAATGAGCAGTTCTTC	CASSLERHNEQFF
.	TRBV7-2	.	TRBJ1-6	TGTGCCAGCAGCTTCGCCGGGTCACCCCTCCACTTT	CASSFAGSPLHF
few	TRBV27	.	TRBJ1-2	TGTGCCAGCAGACTCGGAACAGGGCTTGGTGGCTATGGCTACACCTTC	CASRLGTGLGGYGYTF
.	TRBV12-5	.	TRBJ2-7	TGTGCTAGTGGTTTGACAGGCGATCACGGGCAGTACTTC	CASGLTGDHGQYF
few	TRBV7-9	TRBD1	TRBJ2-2	TGTGCCAGCAGCTCCGGACAGGGGAACACCGGGGAGCTGTTTTTT	CASSSGQGNTGELFF
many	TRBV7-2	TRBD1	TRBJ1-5	TGTGCCAGCAGCCCCGGGACAGGGGCCCATCAGCCCCAGCATTTT	CASSPGTGAHQPQHF
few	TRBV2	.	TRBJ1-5	TGTGCCAGCAGTGAAGGCCACTTCGGGGGTCAGCCCCAGCATTTT	CASSEGHFGGQPQHF
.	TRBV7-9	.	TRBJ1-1	TGTGCCCTGGGGGCTGAAGCTTTCTTT	CALGAEAFF
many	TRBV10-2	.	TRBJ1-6	TGCGCCAGCAGTGATGCAAGTTATTCACCCCTCCACTTT	CASSDASYSPLHF
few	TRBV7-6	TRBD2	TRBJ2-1	TGTGCCAGCAGCCTAGGGACTAGCGTTGAGCAGTTCTTC	CASSLGTSVEQFF
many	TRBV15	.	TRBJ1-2	TGTGCCACCAGCAGTCATACCCCAGGGGCAGGCTATGGCTACACCTTC	CATSSHTPGAGYGYTF
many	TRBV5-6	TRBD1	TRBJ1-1	TGTGCCAGCAGCCCGGACAGGGGTCGGGCTGAAGCTTTCTTT	CASSPDRGRAEAFF
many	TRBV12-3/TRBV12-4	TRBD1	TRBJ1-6	TGTGCCAGCACCTTCCGGGACAGCTATTCAGCCCTCCACTTT	CASTFRDSYSALHF
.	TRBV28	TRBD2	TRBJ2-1	TGTGCCAGCAGACCCGGGACTAGTTGGAATGAGCAGTTCTTC	CASRPGTSWNEQFF
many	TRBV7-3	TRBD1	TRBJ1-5	TGTGCCAGCAGCGCCTCAGGGGGCAGTCAGCCCCAGCATTTT	CASSASGGSQPQHF
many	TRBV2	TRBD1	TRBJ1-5	TGTGCCAGCAGTGGGACGACAGGGCTCTATCAGCCCCAGCATTTT	CASSGTTGLYQPQHF